These T cell receptor beta chains were read from a single sample in a study of blood T cell repertoires in COVID-19. Method: immunoSEQ multiplex PCR; TCRdb's copy keeps in-frame clones and lacks some. The sample lists over 60,000 clones, about 81% occurring once. Sample: peripheral blood. The receptor set was obtained from a woman aged 80 or older with acute or convalescent COVID-19. The CDR3 runs from the conserved cysteine through the conserved F or W. A D gene is named only where the DNA matches it firmly. Where a row states a size, it is once, few, many or the class of an expanded clone; other rows omit it.

- TRBJ2-5 TRBV10-3 once TGTGCCATCAGTGAGTCGGGACAACTAGGGGAGACCCAGTACTTC CAISESGQLGETQYF
TRBD2 TRBJ2-2 TRBV19 medium-sized TGTGCCAGTAGTAATAGCGGGAGGGCCGCCGGGGAGCTGTTTTTT CASSNSGRAAGELFF
- TRBJ2-5 TRBV6-1 - TGTGCCAGCAGTGAAGCACCTGTCGGCCAGTACTTC CASSEAPVGQYF
TRBD1 TRBJ1-5 TRBV6-5 - TGTGCCAGCAGTCGGGACAGGGATCGCAATCAGCCCCAGCATTTT CASSRDRDRNQPQHF
- TRBJ1-2 TRBV6-5 few TGTGCCACTGGAGACTATGGCTACACCTTC CATGDYGYTF
TRBD2 TRBJ2-1 TRBV5-1 - TGCGCCAGCAGCCAGGCGGGACTAGCTATCAATGAGCAGTTCTTC CASSQAGLAINEQFF
- TRBJ2-7 TRBV7-2 - TGTGCCAGCAGCTTAGGTCCTAGCCCCGACGAGCAGTACTTC CASSLGPSPDEQYF
- TRBJ2-3 TRBV30 - TGTGCCTGGAGGAAAACTACAGATACGCAGTATTTT CAWRKTTDTQYF
TRBD2 TRBJ2-1 TRBV7-9 - TGTGCCAGCAGTCCGATAACTAGCGGGAGTATGAATGAGCAGTTCTTC CASSPITSGSMNEQFF
TRBD2 TRBJ2-7 TRBV4-1 - TGCGCCAGCAGCCTGGGACTAGCGCCCCACGAGCAGTACTTC CASSLGLAPHEQYF
TRBD2 TRBJ2-7 TRBV10-3 - TGTGCCATCAGTGAGTCTGGACTAGTTTACGAGCAGTACTTC CAISESGLVYEQYF
TRBD1 TRBJ2-3 TRBV6-5 - TGTGCCAGCAGTTGGGACAGGCTCACAGATACGCAGTATTTT CASSWDRLTDTQYF
TRBD1 TRBJ1-4 TRBV4-2 - TGTGCCAGCAGCCAAGATTATAGGGGGCCTCTTGAAAAACTGTTTTTT CASSQDYRGPLEKLFF
- TRBJ1-5 TRBV9 - TGTGCCAGCAGCGTAAACGGTCTTAGCAATCAGCCCCAGCATTTT CASSVNGLSNQPQHF